This entry lists 5 T cell receptor beta chains sequenced from one sample in a study of vaccination and CD4 T cells after COVID-19. Sequencing of DNA taken from cultured CD4+ T cells relied on the Oncomine TCR Beta short-read assay. TCRdb analysed the PCR reads with MiXCR anew, one entry per CDR3 protein. The table lists roughly 21,000 distinct CDR3 sequences, about 59% of them singletons. Treatment specified: roughly ten-day PBMC culture with coronavirus spike peptide pools or control peptides (ViraFEST assay). The antigens for these receptors are not known. Here the sequenced sample was CD4+ T cells from blood, cultured in vitro, taken before SARS-CoV-2 vaccination. Receptors were obtained from a human donor who received a COVID-19 vaccine.

The chain carries TRBV7-9 and TRBJ1-2; D is uncertain. The CDR3 has 12 residues. Germline CDR1 and CDR2: SEHNR and FQNEAQ (reference sequence). The V end lost 5 bases, the J end lost 8 bases, and 12 bases lay between the germline ends. CDR3 amino acids: CASSPNTEGYTF. As DNA, the CDR3 is TGTGCCAGCAGCCCAAACACGGAGGGCTACACCTTC.

This sequence joins TRBV27 and TRBJ1-1; TRBD1 matches at 9 bases. Per the germline V gene, CDR1 is MNHEY and CDR2 is SMNVEV (reference sequence). This CDR3 is built from 15 residues. The J segment lost 3 bases and the V segment lost 5 bases, leaving 7 bases of the junction unmatched. This CDR3 reads CASSAQGAAHTEAFF. The CDR3 region has the DNA TGTGCCAGCAGTGCACAGGGGGCAGCTCACACTGAAGCTTTCTTT.

DNA of the CDR3: TGTGCCAGTAGAACCGGGACAGGGGCGAACACCGGGGAGCTGTTTTTT. This translates into CASRTGTGANTGELFF. This rearrangement joins TRBV19 to TRBJ2-2, with 10 nucleotides matching TRBD1. Unmatched junction bases numbered 4, after V lost 6 bases and J lost 0 bases. CDR3 size: 16 residues. Germline values: CDR1 LNHDA, CDR2 SQIVND (reference sequence).

The chain combines TRBV10-1 with TRBJ2-7; 10 bases are shared with TRBD2. V shed 3 bases and J 3 bases; nucleotides not matched to a gene: 5. CDR1 and CDR2 from the germline V gene are WNHNN and SYGVQD (reference sequence). This CDR3 region has 15 residues. Here the CDR3 DNA reads TGCGCCAGCAGTGATGTAGCGGGGGGCGACTACGAGCAGTACTTC. Its protein is CASSDVAGGDYEQYF.

This clonotype has only a few counts. The J gene is TRBJ1-6, the V gene TRBV20-1, with no clear D. CDR1 and CDR2 from the germline V gene are DFQATT and SNEGSKA (reference sequence). This CDR3 is built from 14 residues. Deletions cut 3 bases from V and 6 bases from J, with 12 bases between. CDR3 DNA: TGCAGTGCTAGTAACGGGCAGTTTAATTCACCCCTCCACTTT. Protein: CSASNGQFNSPLHF.